Listed below are T cell receptor beta chains from one sample, sequenced in a study of blood T cell repertoires in COVID-19. This table comes from immunoSEQ multiplex PCR, and its TCRdb copy is limited to in-frame clones, with some not included. The repertoire holds about 62,000 clones, with 86% as singletons. Sequenced material: peripheral blood. The origin of the receptors is an elderly woman with acute or convalescent COVID-19. Each CDR3 is given with its conserved first and last residue. The D gene is left open where the match is weak. Clone sizes are given selectively: once, few, many, or a class where the clone is expanded.

cdr3_nt | cdr3_aa | j_call | d_call | clone_size | v_call
TGTGCCAGCAGTTTAGAGGGGAGGCGGGCTGAAGCTTTCTTT | CASSLEGRRAEAFF | TRBJ1-1 | NA | NA | TRBV27
TGTGCCAGCAGCAAGACAGGAATAGGCACTGAAGCTTTCTTT | CASSKTGIGTEAFF | TRBJ1-1 | NA | NA | TRBV6-5
TGTGCCAGCGCCGAGGGGGCCTCTGGAAACACCATATATTTT | CASAEGASGNTIYF | TRBJ1-3 | TRBD1 | NA | TRBV9
TGTGCCAGCAGTGAATTCCAGGGGGCCAAAAACATTCAGTACTTC | CASSEFQGAKNIQYF | TRBJ2-4 | NA | NA | TRBV25-1
TGTGCCAGCAGCACCCAGGGGTCATATCACGAGCAGTACTTC | CASSTQGSYHEQYF | TRBJ2-7 | NA | NA | TRBV21-1
TGTGCCAGCAGCTTAGTGGCGGGGGGCACAGATACGCAGTATTTT | CASSLVAGGTDTQYF | TRBJ2-3 | TRBD2 | NA | TRBV11-2
TGTGCCAGCAGCTGGGGACAGGGGGCGAACTACGAGCAGTACTTC | CASSWGQGANYEQYF | TRBJ2-7 | TRBD1 | once | TRBV7-9
TGTGCCAGCAGTTTGGCCGATGACAGGGCGGTCCTCCACTTT | CASSLADDRAVLHF | TRBJ1-6 | TRBD1 | few | TRBV27
TGTGCCATCAGTGAGTCGGGTGCCCCCAGGGCCACTGAAGCTTTCTTT | CAISESGAPRATEAFF | TRBJ1-1 | NA | NA | TRBV10-3
TGTGCCAGCAGTTACCAACCCGCCAGGGTAGAGACCCAGTACTTC | CASSYQPARVETQYF | TRBJ2-5 | NA | NA | TRBV6-5
TGCGCCAGCAGCTCCCCGACAGCCCGGACTAACTATGGCTACACCTTC | CASSSPTARTNYGYTF | TRBJ1-2 | NA | once | TRBV5-1
TGCGCCAGCAGCACCCGACGGGGATTCGACGCTTTCTTT | CASSTRRGFDAFF | TRBJ1-1 | NA | NA | TRBV4-3
TGTGCCAGCTCGCCCAGCGGGAGGGGGGGAGATACGCAGTATTTT | CASSPSGRGGDTQYF | TRBJ2-3 | TRBD2 | NA | TRBV27
TGCGCCAGCAGCTTCGGTATGAGACAAGAGACCCAGTACTTC | CASSFGMRQETQYF | TRBJ2-5 | NA | NA | TRBV5-1
TGTGCCTGGAGTATAGCCCCCCTGGGGGGGAACACTGAAGCTTTCTTT | CAWSIAPLGGNTEAFF | TRBJ1-1 | NA | NA | TRBV30
TGTGCCATCAGTGGGGCCACTAGCGGACCAACCTACGAGCAGTACTTC | CAISGATSGPTYEQYF | TRBJ2-7 | TRBD2 | NA | TRBV10-3
TGTGCCAGCAGCCACATTACAGGACCGAACACTGAAGCTTTCTTT | CASSHITGPNTEAFF | TRBJ1-1 | NA | NA | TRBV4-2
TGTGCCAGCTCACCCGACAGGATAAATGAAAAACTGTTTTTT | CASSPDRINEKLFF | TRBJ1-4 | NA | NA | TRBV18
TGTGCCAGAAGCCTCAAGCGACAGGGACCCTACGAGCAGTACTTC | CARSLKRQGPYEQYF | TRBJ2-7 | TRBD1 | NA | TRBV5-3
TGTGCCACATCGGGGGGCGAGGACACTGAAGCTTTCTTT | CATSGGEDTEAFF | TRBJ1-1 | NA | NA | TRBV18
TGTGCCAGCAGCTTACTCCAGGGGGCCACAGATACGCAGTATTTT | CASSLLQGATDTQYF | TRBJ2-3 | TRBD1 | few | TRBV7-2
TGTGCCAGCAGTTTGGACAGAGCAGTATCCTACGAGCAGTACTTC | CASSLDRAVSYEQYF | TRBJ2-7 | NA | NA | TRBV28
TGCGCCAGCAGCCAGCGGGAGGGGAACACCGGGGAGCTGTTTTTT | CASSQREGNTGELFF | TRBJ2-2 | TRBD2 | NA | TRBV5-1
TGTGCCAGCAAGGAGGGGTTGTCCGGGGAGCTGTTTTTT | CASKEGLSGELFF | TRBJ2-2 | NA | NA | TRBV7-9
TGTGCCAGCAGCGCCCGGACAGGGGGGAACACTGAAGCTTTCTTT | CASSARTGGNTEAFF | TRBJ1-1 | TRBD1 | NA | TRBV7-8
TGTGCCAGCAGCGTGGGAGCGGGGACAGGGGCGACCTCCTACGAGCAGTACTTC | CASSVGAGTGATSYEQYF | TRBJ2-7 | TRBD1 | NA | TRBV9
TGTGCCAGCAGCGCGTATATCTCTGGAAACACCATATATTTT | CASSAYISGNTIYF | TRBJ1-3 | NA | NA | TRBV7-2
TGTGCCAGCAGCCCCCGGACAGGGGAGGGTTCACCCCTCCACTTT | CASSPRTGEGSPLHF | TRBJ1-6 | TRBD1 | few | TRBV7-2
TGCGCCAGCAGCTTGGGGCTAGATTCCTACAATGAGCAGTTCTTC | CASSLGLDSYNEQFF | TRBJ2-1 | NA | NA | TRBV5-1
TGCGCCAGCAGCTTGGCGGGACTACACACAGATACGCAGTATTTT | CASSLAGLHTDTQYF | TRBJ2-3 | TRBD2 | NA | TRBV5-1
TGTGCCTGGGGGGGGAGCAGCAATCAGCCCCAGCATTTT | CAWGGSSNQPQHF | TRBJ1-5 | NA | NA | TRBV30
TGTGCCAGCAGCCAAGTAGGCACAGATACGCAGTATTTT | CASSQVGTDTQYF | TRBJ2-3 | NA | NA | TRBV5-4
TGTGCCATCAGTGTAGGGGATTACACTGAAGCTTTCTTT | CAISVGDYTEAFF | TRBJ1-1 | NA | NA | TRBV10-3
TGTGCCAGCAGTTCCTCTAGCGGGATCCAAGAGACCCAGTACTTC | CASSSSSGIQETQYF | TRBJ2-5 | TRBD2 | NA | TRBV6-5
TGTGCCAGCAGTTCACCGGGGGCGACAGGGGTGGGCACAGATACGCAGTATTTT | CASSSPGATGVGTDTQYF | TRBJ2-3 | TRBD1 | NA | TRBV6-2/TRBV6-3
TGTGCCTGGAGTCAGGGACAGCCGGGTGGCGGGGGCTACACCTTC | CAWSQGQPGGGGYTF | TRBJ1-2 | TRBD1 | NA | TRBV30
TGTGCCAGTAGCAGACAGACTAATGAAAAACTGTTTTTT | CASSRQTNEKLFF | TRBJ1-4 | NA | NA | TRBV19
TGTGCCAGCTCACCACCGTCGACTCCGAACACCGGGGAGCTGTTTTTT | CASSPPSTPNTGELFF | TRBJ2-2 | NA | NA | TRBV18
TGCGCCAGCCATGGCGGGGATGGCTACACCTTC | CASHGGDGYTF | TRBJ1-2 | NA | NA | TRBV5-1
TGTGCCAGCAGGTCGGGGGGAGACACTGAAGCTTTCTTT | CASRSGGDTEAFF | TRBJ1-1 | NA | NA | TRBV9
TGTGCCAGCAGTTACCTCCCCCACAGAGCTAACTATGGCTACACCTTC | CASSYLPHRANYGYTF | TRBJ1-2 | NA | NA | TRBV6-5
TGTGCCACCCTTTCTAGCGGACCCTACGAGCAGTACTTC | CATLSSGPYEQYF | TRBJ2-7 | TRBD2 | NA | TRBV28
TGCGCCAGCAGCTTGCTAGCGGGAGGGTCCCACGAGCAGTACTTC | CASSLLAGGSHEQYF | TRBJ2-7 | TRBD2 | NA | TRBV5-1
TGTGCCAGCAGTTTAGGACAGCAAGAGACCCAGTACTTC | CASSLGQQETQYF | TRBJ2-5 | NA | NA | TRBV12-3/TRBV12-4
TGTGCCAGCAGTGAATATTCGTCTAGCGCTTACAATGAGCAGTTCTTC | CASSEYSSSAYNEQFF | TRBJ2-1 | NA | NA | TRBV2
TGTGCCAGCAGCCAAACCGGGACAGGGGGCGGAAACACCATATATTTT | CASSQTGTGGGNTIYF | TRBJ1-3 | TRBD1 | NA | TRBV3-1/TRBV3-2
TGTGCCAGCAGCGTAAGAGACAGGGGGCCTGGAAACACCATATATTTT | CASSVRDRGPGNTIYF | TRBJ1-3 | TRBD1 | NA | TRBV9
TGTGCCAGCAGCTCCCGACAGGGGATAAACACTGAAGCTTTCTTT | CASSSRQGINTEAFF | TRBJ1-1 | TRBD1 | NA | TRBV7-2
TGTGCCAGCGGAGACAGGAGGAACACTGAAGCTTTCTTT | CASGDRRNTEAFF | TRBJ1-1 | NA | NA | TRBV27
TGCGCCAGCAGCAAAGGCCCTAGCGGTATCACATACAATGAGCAGTTCTTC | CASSKGPSGITYNEQFF | TRBJ2-1 | TRBD2 | NA | TRBV5-1
TGTGCCACCAGTGACCCGGGACAGGGGGCTCGGGTAGAGTACTTC | CATSDPGQGARVEYF | TRBJ2-4 | TRBD1 | NA | TRBV15
TGTGCCAGCTCACCCGACGGGGGTTTTAACAATCAGCCCCAGCATTTT | CASSPDGGFNNQPQHF | TRBJ1-5 | NA | NA | TRBV18
TGTGCCAGCAGAAAAGCGCTACATAATGAAAAACTGTTTTTT | CASRKALHNEKLFF | TRBJ1-4 | NA | once | TRBV6-5
TGTGCCAGCAGCCCCAGTGGGGTGGGGAGCTCCTACTCCTACAATGAGCAGTTCTTC | CASSPSGVGSSYSYNEQFF | TRBJ2-1 | NA | NA | TRBV11-2
TGTGCCAGCAGCCAAGAGAAACAGGGCCCCTACGAGCAGTACTTC | CASSQEKQGPYEQYF | TRBJ2-7 | NA | NA | TRBV4-2
TGTGCCAGCAGCCAAGACAGGGCAAGCAATCAGCCCCAGCATTTT | CASSQDRASNQPQHF | TRBJ1-5 | NA | NA | TRBV4-2
TGTGCCAGCAGCCAAGGGACAGGGCATCAAAAACTGTTTTTT | CASSQGTGHQKLFF | TRBJ1-4 | TRBD1 | NA | TRBV3-1/TRBV3-2
TGTGCCAGCAGCCAAGATCGGGGAGGTGAAGGCAATCAGCCCCAGCATTTT | CASSQDRGGEGNQPQHF | TRBJ1-5 | NA | NA | TRBV3-1/TRBV3-2
TGCGCCAGCAGCCAATATACAGGGGCGATGAACACTGAAGCTTTCTTT | CASSQYTGAMNTEAFF | TRBJ1-1 | TRBD1 | NA | TRBV4-1
TGTGCCAGCAGCCCTAGGGGTGCTATAAGGGCGTTCACTGAAGCTTTCTTT | CASSPRGAIRAFTEAFF | TRBJ1-1 | NA | NA | TRBV7-2